This paragraph covers one T cell receptor (beta chain) sequence. This specimen comes from a study of blood T cell repertoires in COVID-19. Original analysis: Amplification with reference gene primers provided the estimates of nucleated cell counts. TCRdb keeps only in-frame clones here, not all; method: immunoSEQ multiplex PCR. D and trimming come from the DNA, and the V and J calls and clone size come from that table. The repertoire includes about 500,000 clones, nearly 90% of them detected once, and 0.9% sits in the top ten. The sequencing sample was made of peripheral blood. This receptor was identified in a young man with COVID-19, enrolled during active disease.

The CDR3, as DNA: TGTGCCAGCAGCGGGGCCGTGAATGAGCAGTTCTTC. It translates to CASSGAVNEQFF. V and J are TRBV11-3 and TRBJ2-1; D perhaps matches TRBD1 (5 bases). This CDR3 is built from 12 residues. V lost 5 bases to trimming and J lost 7 bases, with 9 bases between them. The V gene's germline CDR1 is SGHNT and CDR2 YENEEA.